The rows below give T cell receptor beta chains drawn from one sample of a study of CD4 T cells in relation to SARS-CoV-2 and coronaviruses. Profiling relied on immunoSEQ multiplex PCR, and the TCRdb table lists in-frame clones only, not all of them. The profile shows 25,000 to 35,000 clones, more than 75% of them singletons. What these receptors recognize is not known. Material: CD4+ T cells from PBMCs, cultured in vitro. The receptors originated from a human donor in good health. The conserved cysteine and the conserved F or W are not part of the CDR3 here. A D gene is named only where the DNA matches it firmly. Clone size is given for some rows only: seen once, a few or many times, or a class if the clone is expanded.

>TRBV7-2|-|-|TRBJ1-1
ASSLGQTLVEAF
>TRBV5-4|-|-|TRBJ2-2
ASSHPDTGELF
>TRBV10-3|-|-|TRBJ1-4
AISESVLGVTNEKLF
>TRBV28|-|TRBD1|TRBJ2-1
ASSTGQDYNEQF
>TRBV3-1/TRBV3-2|-|-|TRBJ2-7
ASSLPSRGAYEQY
>TRBV3-1/TRBV3-2|-|-|TRBJ1-5
ASSQGTGNQPQH
>TRBV7-2|-|TRBD1|TRBJ1-1
ASSLEGQLGTEAF
>TRBV12-5|-|-|TRBJ1-5
ASGPEGPQH
>TRBV19|-|-|TRBJ2-1
ASSPQLGAFSNEQF
>TRBV10-3|few|-|TRBJ1-4
AISDTGRQWGAASEKLF
>TRBV2|once|-|TRBJ2-3
ASSERDTQY
>TRBV5-1|-|-|TRBJ2-3
ASSFSSTDTQY
>TRBV24-1|-|-|TRBJ2-5
ATSGLGETQY
>TRBV19|-|-|TRBJ1-5
ASSILGDQPQH
>TRBV2|-|-|TRBJ2-7
ASTDRLWEQY
>TRBV3-1/TRBV3-2|-|TRBD2|TRBJ2-3
ASSPTSGGTH
>TRBV7-2|once|-|TRBJ2-4
ASSDSGHIQY
>TRBV6-2/TRBV6-3|-|TRBD1|TRBJ2-7
ASSPGQGVYEQY
>TRBV5-1|-|-|TRBJ2-3
ASSSGSGWDTQY
>TRBV3-1/TRBV3-2|-|-|TRBJ2-6
ASSQDWGAGGANVLT
>TRBV18|-|-|TRBJ1-1
ASSVGGRLTEAF
>TRBV7-2|-|-|TRBJ1-2
ASSPTQDRDYGYT
>TRBV6-2/TRBV6-3|-|-|TRBJ1-6
ASSPRARSPLH
>TRBV5-4|-|-|TRBJ2-2
ASSLGQRSTGELF
>TRBV6-2/TRBV6-3|-|TRBD2|TRBJ2-1
ASSYLGLAGDEQF
>TRBV7-2|-|TRBD1|TRBJ1-2
ASSLVRTGEGGNYGYT
>TRBV18|-|TRBD1|TRBJ1-1
ASSPADRGTEAF
>TRBV7-9|once|TRBD2|TRBJ2-1
ASSTPWGGYLYNEQF
>TRBV20-1|-|-|TRBJ1-2
SASGLPNFAFYT
>TRBV7-9|-|TRBD1|TRBJ2-5
ASSSRGPETQY
>TRBV4-2|-|-|TRBJ1-2
ASSQDYGYT
>TRBV7-2|-|TRBD1|TRBJ1-1
ASSPSGTGAF
>TRBV6-1|-|-|TRBJ1-2
ASSEAINIYYGYT
>TRBV19|-|-|TRBJ1-1
ASSIRRGTEAF
>TRBV7-9|-|-|TRBJ1-5
ASSPTPQQSQPQH
>TRBV3-1/TRBV3-2|-|TRBD2|TRBJ2-2
ASSQEPSGSAGELF
>TRBV3-1/TRBV3-2|-|-|TRBJ1-6
ASSQDLQVMKPLH
>TRBV3-1/TRBV3-2|-|TRBD1|TRBJ1-3
ASQSGTGVGNTIY
>TRBV19|-|-|TRBJ1-5
ASSMQAQNQPQH
>TRBV16|-|TRBD1|TRBJ1-6
ASSQNQGQGNSPLH
>TRBV6-5|-|-|TRBJ1-3
ASKGQNSGNTIY
>TRBV7-9|few|TRBD2|TRBJ2-3
ASSPDSGITDTQY
>TRBV7-8|-|-|TRBJ1-5
ASSQDNRGNQPQH
>TRBV9|-|TRBD1|TRBJ2-2
ASSVGGDRVATGELF
>TRBV6-2/TRBV6-3|-|-|TRBJ1-3
ASSVPGFGNTIY
>TRBV7-2|-|-|TRBJ2-1
ASSLYVYEQF
>TRBV29-1|-|TRBD2|TRBJ2-3
SAQAGGPRDTQY